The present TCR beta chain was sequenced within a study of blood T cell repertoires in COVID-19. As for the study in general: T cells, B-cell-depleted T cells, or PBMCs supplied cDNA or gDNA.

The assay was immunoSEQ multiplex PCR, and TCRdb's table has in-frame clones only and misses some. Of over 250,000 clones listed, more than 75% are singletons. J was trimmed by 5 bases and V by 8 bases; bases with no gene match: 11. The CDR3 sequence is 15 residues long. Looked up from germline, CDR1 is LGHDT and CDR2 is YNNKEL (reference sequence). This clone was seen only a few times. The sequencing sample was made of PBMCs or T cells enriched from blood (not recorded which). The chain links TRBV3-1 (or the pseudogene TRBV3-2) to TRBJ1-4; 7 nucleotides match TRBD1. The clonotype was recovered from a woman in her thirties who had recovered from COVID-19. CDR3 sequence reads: CASSHGQVRNEKLFF. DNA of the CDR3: TGTGCCAGCTCCCACGGACAGGTTCGGAATGAAAAACTGTTTTTT.